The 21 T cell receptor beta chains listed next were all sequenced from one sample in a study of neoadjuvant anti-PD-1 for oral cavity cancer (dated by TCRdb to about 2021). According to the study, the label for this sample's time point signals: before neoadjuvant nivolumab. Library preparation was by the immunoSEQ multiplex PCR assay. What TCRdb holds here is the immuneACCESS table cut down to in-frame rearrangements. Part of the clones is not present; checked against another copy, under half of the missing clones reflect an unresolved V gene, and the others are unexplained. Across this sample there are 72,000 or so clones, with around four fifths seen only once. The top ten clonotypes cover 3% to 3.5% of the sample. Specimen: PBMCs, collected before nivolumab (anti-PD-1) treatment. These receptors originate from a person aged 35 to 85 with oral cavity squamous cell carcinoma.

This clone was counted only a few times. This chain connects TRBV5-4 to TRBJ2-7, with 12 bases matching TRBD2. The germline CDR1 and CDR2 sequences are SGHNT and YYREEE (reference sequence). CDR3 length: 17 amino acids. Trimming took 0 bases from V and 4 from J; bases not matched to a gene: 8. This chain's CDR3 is CASSLGPSGRAAYEQYF. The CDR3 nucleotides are TGTGCCAGCAGCTTGGGGCCTAGCGGGAGGGCCGCTTACGAGCAGTACTTC.

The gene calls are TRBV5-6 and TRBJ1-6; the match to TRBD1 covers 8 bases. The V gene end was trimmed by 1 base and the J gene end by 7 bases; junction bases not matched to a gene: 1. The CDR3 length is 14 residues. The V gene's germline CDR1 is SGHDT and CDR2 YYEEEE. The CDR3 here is CASSLRQGNSPLHF. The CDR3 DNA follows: TGTGCCAGCAGCTTGCGACAGGGGAATTCACCCCTCCACTTT.

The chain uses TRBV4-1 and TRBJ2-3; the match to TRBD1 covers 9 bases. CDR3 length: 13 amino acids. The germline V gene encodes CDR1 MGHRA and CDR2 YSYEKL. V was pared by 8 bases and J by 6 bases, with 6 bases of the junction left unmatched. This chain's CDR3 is CASRDRDPDTQYF. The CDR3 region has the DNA TGCGCCAGCCGGGACAGGGATCCGGATACGCAGTATTTT.

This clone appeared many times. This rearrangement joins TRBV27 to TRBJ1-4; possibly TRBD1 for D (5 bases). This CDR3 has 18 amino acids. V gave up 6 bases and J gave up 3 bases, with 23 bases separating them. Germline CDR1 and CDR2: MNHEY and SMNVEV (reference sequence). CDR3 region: CASSRRPNSGMANEKLFF. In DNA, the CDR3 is TGTGCCAGCAGCCGCAGACCAAACTCAGGGATGGCTAATGAAAAACTGTTTTTT.

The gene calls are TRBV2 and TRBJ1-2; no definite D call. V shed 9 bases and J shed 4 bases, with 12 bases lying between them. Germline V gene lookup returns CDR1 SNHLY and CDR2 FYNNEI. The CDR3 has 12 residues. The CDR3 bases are TGTGCCAGTACCCGTTCGAGCTATGGCTACACCTTC. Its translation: CASTRSSYGYTF.

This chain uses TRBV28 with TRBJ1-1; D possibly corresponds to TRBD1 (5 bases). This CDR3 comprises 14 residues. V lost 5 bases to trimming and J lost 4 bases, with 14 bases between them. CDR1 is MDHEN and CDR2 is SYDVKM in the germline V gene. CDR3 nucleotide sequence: TGTGCCAGCAGTCTAGGTAATAGGGGCACTGAAGCTTTCTTT. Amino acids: CASSLGNRGTEAFF.

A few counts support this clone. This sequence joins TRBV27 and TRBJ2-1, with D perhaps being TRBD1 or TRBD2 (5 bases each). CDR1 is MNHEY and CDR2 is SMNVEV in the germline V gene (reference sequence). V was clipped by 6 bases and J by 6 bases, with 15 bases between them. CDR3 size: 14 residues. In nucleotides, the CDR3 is TGTGCCAGCAGCCGAAGTTCAGGGACCAATGAGCAGTTCTTC. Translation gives CASSRSSGTNEQFF.

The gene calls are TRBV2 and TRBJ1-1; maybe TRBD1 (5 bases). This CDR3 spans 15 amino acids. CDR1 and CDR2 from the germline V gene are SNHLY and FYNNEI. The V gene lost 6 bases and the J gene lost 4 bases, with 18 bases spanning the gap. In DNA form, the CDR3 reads TGTGCCAGCAGACCGGGTGCGGGGCTGAGCACTGAAGCTTTCTTT. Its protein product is CASRPGAGLSTEAFF.

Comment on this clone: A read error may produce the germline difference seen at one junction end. DNA for the CDR3: TGTGCTAGCAGCTTAGGAGCTTGGGAGAGGGACAGGGGAAAAGATACGCAGTATTTT. Encoded protein: CASSLGAWERDRGKDTQYF. The chain combines TRBV7-7 with TRBJ2-3; 10 bases fit TRBD1. The CDR3 has 19 residues. Germline V gives CDR1 SSHAT, CDR2 FNYEAQ (reference sequence).

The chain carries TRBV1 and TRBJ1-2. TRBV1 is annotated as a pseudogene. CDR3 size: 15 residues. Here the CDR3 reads CTSSQETAAFYGYTF. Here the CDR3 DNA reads TGCACCAGCAGCCAAGAAACGGCGGCGTTTTATGGCTACACCTTC.

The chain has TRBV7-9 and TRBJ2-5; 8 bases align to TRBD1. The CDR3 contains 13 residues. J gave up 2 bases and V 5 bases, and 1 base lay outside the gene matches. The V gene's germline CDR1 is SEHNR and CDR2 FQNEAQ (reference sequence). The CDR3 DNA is TGTGCCAGCAGCCGACAGGGGCAAGAGACCCAGTACTTC. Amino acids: CASSRQGQETQYF.

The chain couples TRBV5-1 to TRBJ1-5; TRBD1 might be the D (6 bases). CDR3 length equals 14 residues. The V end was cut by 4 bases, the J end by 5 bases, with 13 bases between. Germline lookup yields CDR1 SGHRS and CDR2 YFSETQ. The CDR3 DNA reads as TGCGCCAGCAGCCCTGGGACACCAGATCAGCCCCAGCATTTT. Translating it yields CASSPGTPDQPQHF.

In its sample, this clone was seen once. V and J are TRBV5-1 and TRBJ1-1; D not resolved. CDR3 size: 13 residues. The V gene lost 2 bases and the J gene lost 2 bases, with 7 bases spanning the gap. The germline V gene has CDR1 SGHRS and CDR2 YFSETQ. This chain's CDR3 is CASSFQTNTEAFF. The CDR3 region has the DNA TGCGCCAGCAGCTTCCAGACCAACACTGAAGCTTTCTTT.

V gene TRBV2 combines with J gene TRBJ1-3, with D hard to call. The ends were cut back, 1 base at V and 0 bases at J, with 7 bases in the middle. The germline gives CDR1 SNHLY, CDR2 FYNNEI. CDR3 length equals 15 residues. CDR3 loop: CASSEEAASGNTIYF. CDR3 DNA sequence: TGTGCCAGCAGTGAAGAGGCAGCCTCTGGAAACACCATATATTTT.

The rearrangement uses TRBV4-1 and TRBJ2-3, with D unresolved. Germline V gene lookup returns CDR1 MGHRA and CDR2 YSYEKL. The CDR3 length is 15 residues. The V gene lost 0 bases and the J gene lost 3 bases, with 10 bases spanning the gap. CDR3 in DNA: TGCGCCAGCAGCCAAGATCCCCGTTCTACAGATACGCAGTATTTT. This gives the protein CASSQDPRSTDTQYF.

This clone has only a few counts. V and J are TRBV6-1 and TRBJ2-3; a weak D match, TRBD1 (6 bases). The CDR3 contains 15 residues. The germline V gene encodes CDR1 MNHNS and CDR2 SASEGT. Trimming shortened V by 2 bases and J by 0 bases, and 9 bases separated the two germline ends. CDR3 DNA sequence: TGTGCCAGCAGTGAATCGCAGGGGAGCACAGATACGCAGTATTTT. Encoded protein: CASSESQGSTDTQYF.

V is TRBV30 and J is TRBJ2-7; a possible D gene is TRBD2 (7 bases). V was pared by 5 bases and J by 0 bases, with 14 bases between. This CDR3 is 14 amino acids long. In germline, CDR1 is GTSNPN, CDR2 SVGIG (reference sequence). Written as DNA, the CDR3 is TGTGCCTGGGCGGAGGGGGGGAGCTCCTACGAGCAGTACTTC. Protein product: CAWAEGGSSYEQYF.

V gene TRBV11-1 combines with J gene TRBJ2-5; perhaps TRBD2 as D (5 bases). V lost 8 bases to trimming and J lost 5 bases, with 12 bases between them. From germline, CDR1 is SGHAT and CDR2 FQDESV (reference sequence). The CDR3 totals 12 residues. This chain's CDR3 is CASGVQRETQYF. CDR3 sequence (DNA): TGTGCCAGCGGCGTACAGCGGGAGACCCAGTACTTC.

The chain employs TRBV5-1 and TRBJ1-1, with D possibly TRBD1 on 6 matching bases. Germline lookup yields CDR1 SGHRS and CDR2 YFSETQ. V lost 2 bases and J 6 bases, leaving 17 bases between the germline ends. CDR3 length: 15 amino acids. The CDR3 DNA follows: TGCGCCAGCAGCTTACTAACAGGGTATGGGGCTGAAGCTTTCTTT. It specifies CASSLLTGYGAEAFF.

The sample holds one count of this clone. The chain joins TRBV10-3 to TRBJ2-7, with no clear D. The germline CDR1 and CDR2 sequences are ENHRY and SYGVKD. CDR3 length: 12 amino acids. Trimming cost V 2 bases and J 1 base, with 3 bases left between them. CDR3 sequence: CAISENSYEQYF. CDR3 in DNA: TGTGCCATCAGTGAGAATTCCTACGAGCAGTACTTC.

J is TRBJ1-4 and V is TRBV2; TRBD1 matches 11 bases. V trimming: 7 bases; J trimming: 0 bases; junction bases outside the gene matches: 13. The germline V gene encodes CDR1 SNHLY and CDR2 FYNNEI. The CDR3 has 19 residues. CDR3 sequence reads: CASMNPGQGDIATNEKLFF. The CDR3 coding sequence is TGTGCCAGCATGAATCCGGGACAGGGGGATATTGCAACTAATGAAAAACTGTTTTTT. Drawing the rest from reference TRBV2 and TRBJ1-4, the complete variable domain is EPEVTQTPSHQVTQMGQEVILRCVPISNHLYFYWYRQILGQKVEFLVSFYNNEISEKSEIFDDQFSVERPDGSNFTLKIRSTKLEDSAMYFCASMNPGQGDIATNEKLFFGSGTQLSVL.